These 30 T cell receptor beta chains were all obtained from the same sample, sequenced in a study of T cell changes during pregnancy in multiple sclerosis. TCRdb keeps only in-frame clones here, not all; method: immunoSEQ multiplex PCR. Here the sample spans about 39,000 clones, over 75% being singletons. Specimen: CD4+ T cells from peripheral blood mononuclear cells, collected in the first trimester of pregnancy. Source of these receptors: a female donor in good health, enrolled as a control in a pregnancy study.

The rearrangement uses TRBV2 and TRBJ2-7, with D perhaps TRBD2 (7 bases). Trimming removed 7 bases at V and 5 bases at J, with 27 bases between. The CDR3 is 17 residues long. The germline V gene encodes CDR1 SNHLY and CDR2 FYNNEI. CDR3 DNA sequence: TGTGCCAGCACCAAAGGGGGGGCGTTAGGCCGGTCCCACGAGCAGTACTTC. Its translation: CASTKGGALGRSHEQYF.

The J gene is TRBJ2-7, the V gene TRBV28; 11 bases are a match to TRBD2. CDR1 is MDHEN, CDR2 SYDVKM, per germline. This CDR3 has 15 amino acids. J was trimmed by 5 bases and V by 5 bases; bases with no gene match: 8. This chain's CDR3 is CASSVRLAGRDEQYF. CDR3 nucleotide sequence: TGTGCCAGCAGTGTTCGACTAGCGGGGAGAGACGAGCAGTACTTC.

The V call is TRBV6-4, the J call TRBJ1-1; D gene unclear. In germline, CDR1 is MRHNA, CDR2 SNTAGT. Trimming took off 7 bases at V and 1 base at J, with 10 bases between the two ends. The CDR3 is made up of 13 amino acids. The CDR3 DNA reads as TGTGCCAGCAAATTAAGACAGAACACTGAAGCTTTCTTT. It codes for CASKLRQNTEAFF.

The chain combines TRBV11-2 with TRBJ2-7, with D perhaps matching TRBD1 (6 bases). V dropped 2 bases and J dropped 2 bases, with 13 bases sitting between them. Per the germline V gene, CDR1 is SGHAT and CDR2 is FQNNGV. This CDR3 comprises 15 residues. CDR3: CASSLTATGPYEQYF. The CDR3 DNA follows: TGTGCCAGCAGCTTAACTGCGACAGGACCCTACGAGCAGTACTTC.

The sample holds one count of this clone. DNA of the CDR3: TGCGCCAGCAGCTTGGGATCAGGGTACTCTGGAAACACCATATATTTT. It encodes CASSLGSGYSGNTIYF. This chain connects TRBV5-1 to TRBJ1-3; possible D gene TRBD1, 5 bases. Germline lookup yields CDR1 SGHRS and CDR2 YFSETQ. This CDR3 has 16 residues. Trimming shortened V by 0 bases and J by 0 bases, and 10 bases separated the two germline ends.

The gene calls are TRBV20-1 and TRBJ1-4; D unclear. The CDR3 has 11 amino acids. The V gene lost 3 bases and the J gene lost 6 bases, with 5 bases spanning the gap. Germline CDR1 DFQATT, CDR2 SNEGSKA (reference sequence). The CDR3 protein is CSAREDEKLFF. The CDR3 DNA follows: TGCAGTGCTAGGGAGGATGAAAAACTGTTTTTT.

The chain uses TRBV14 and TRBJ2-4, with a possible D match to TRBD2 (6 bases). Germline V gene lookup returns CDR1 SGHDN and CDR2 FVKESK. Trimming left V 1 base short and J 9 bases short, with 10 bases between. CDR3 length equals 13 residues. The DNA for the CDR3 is TGTGCCAGCAGCCAAGCAGGGACTGCCATTCAGTACTTC. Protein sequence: CASSQAGTAIQYF.

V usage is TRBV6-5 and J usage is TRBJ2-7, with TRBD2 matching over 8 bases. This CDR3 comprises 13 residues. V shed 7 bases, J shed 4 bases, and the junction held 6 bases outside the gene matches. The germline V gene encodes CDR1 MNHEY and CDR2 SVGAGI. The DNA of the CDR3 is TGTGCCAGCAACGCGGGGGGCCAATACGAGCAGTACTTC. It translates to CASNAGGQYEQYF.

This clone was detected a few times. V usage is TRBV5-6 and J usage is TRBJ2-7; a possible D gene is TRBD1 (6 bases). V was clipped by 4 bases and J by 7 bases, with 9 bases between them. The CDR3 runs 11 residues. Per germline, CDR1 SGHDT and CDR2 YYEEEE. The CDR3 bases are TGTGCCAGCAGCGGTGACAGGGAGCAGTACTTC. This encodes CASSGDREQYF.

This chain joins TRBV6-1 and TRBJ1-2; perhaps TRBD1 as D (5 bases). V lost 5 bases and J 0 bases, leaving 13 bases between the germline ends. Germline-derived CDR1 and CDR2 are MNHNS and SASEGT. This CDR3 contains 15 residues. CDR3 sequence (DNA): TGTGCCAGCAGTAATCCTGACAGTTCTAACTATGGCTACACCTTC. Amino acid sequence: CASSNPDSSNYGYTF.

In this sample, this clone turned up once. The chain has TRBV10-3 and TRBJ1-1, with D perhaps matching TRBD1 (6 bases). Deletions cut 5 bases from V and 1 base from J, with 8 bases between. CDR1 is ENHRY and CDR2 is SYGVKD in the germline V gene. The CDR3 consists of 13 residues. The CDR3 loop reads CAISRQENTEAFF. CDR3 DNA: TGTGCCATCAGTAGACAGGAGAACACTGAAGCTTTCTTT.

In nucleotides, the CDR3 is TGTGCCAGCAGTTTGACAGACCATTACACTGAAGCTTTCTTT. It specifies CASSLTDHYTEAFF. The chain employs TRBV27 and TRBJ1-1; a weak D match, TRBD1 (5 bases). The CDR3 spans 14 residues. V lost 3 bases and J lost 3, with 11 bases in between. Germline V CDR1 and CDR2: MNHEY, SMNVEV (reference sequence).

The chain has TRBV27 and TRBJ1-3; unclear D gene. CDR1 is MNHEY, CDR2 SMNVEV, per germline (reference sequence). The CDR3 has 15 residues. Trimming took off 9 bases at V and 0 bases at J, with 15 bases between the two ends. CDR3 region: CASKPEAVSGNTIYF. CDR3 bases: TGTGCCAGTAAACCAGAGGCAGTCTCTGGAAACACCATATATTTT.

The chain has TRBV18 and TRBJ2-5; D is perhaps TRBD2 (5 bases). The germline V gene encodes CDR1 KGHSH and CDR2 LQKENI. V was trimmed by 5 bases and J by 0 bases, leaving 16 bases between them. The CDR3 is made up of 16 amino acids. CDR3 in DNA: TGTGCCAGCTCATATACCAGCGGCCTGAACCAAGAGACCCAGTACTTC. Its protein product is CASSYTSGLNQETQYF. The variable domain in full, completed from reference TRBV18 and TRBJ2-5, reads NAGVMQNPRHLVRRRGQEARLRCSPMKGHSHVYWYRQLPEEGLKFMVYLQKENIIDESGMPKERFSAEFPKEGPSILRIQQVVRGDSAAYFCASSYTSGLNQETQYFGPGTRLLVL.

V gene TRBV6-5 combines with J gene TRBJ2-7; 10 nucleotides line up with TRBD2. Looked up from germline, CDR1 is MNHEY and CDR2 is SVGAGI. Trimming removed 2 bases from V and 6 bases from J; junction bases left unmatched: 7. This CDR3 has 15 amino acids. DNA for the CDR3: TGTGCCAGCAGTTACACGGAAGCGGGGGGGCCCGAGCAGTACTTC. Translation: CASSYTEAGGPEQYF.

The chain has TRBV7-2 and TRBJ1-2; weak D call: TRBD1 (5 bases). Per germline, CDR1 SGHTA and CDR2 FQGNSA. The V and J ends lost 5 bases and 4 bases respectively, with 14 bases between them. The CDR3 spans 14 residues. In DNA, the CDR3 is TGTGCCAGCAGCCCGGGGGAGGCCATCTATGGCTACACCTTC. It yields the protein CASSPGEAIYGYTF. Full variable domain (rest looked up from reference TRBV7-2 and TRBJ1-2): GAGVSQSPSNKVTEKGKDVELRCDPISGHTALYWYRQSLGQGLEFLIYFQGNSAPDKSGLPSDRFSAERTGGSVSTLTIQRTQQEDSAVYLCASSPGEAIYGYTFGSGTRLTVV.

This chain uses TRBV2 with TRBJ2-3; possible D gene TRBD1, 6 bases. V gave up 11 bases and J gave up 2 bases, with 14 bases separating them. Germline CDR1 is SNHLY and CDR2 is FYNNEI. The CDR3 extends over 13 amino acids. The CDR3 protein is CAGSWTDTDTQYF. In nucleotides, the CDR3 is TGTGCCGGCTCCTGGACAGACACAGATACGCAGTATTTT.

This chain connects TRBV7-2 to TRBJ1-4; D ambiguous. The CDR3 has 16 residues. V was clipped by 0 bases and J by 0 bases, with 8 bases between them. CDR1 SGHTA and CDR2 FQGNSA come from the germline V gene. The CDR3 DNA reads TGTGCCAGCAGCTTAGCGTCGAGTACAACTAATGAAAAACTGTTTTTT. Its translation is CASSLASSTTNEKLFF.

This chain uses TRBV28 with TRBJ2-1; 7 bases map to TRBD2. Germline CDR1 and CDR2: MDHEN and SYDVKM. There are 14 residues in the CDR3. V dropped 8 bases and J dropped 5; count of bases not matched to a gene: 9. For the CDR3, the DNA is TGTGCCAGCCCCCCAGGGAGGGGTCACAATGAGCAGTTCTTC. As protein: CASPPGRGHNEQFF. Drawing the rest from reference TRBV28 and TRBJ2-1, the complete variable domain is DVKVTQSSRYLVKRTGEKVFLECVQDMDHENMFWYRQDPGLGLRLIYFSYDVKMKEKGDIPEGYSVSREKKERFSLILESASTNQTSMYLCASPPGRGHNEQFFGPGTRLTVL.

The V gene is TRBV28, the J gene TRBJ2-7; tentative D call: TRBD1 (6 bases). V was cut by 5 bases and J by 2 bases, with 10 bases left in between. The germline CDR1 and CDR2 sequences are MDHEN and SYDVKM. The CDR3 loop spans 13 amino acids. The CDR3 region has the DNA TGTGCCAGCAGTGGGACACCAACCTACGAGCAGTACTTC. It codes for CASSGTPTYEQYF.

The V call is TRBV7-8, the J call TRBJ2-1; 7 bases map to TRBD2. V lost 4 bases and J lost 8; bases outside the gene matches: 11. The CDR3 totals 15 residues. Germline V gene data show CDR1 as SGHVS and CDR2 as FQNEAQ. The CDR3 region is CASSSTSANLDEQFF. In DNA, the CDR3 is TGTGCCAGCAGCTCCACTAGCGCTAATTTGGATGAGCAGTTCTTC.

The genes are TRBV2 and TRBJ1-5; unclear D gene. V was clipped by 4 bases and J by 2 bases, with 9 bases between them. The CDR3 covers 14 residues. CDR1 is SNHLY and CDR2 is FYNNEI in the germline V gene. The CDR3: CASSGSGGNQPQHF. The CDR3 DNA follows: TGTGCCAGCAGTGGGTCCGGGGGCAATCAGCCCCAGCATTTT.

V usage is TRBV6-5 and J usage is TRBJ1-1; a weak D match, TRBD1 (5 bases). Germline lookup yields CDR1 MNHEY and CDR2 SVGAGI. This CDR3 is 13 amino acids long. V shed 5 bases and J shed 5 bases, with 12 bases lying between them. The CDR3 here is CASSVGVRTEAFF. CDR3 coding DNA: TGTGCCAGCAGTGTAGGGGTTAGGACTGAAGCTTTCTTT.

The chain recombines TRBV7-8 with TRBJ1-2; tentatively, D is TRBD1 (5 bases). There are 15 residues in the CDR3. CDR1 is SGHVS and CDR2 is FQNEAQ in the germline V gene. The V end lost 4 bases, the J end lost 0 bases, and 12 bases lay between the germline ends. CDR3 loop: CASSSPGFTNYGYTF. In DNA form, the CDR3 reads TGTGCCAGCAGCTCCCCAGGGTTTACTAACTATGGCTACACCTTC.

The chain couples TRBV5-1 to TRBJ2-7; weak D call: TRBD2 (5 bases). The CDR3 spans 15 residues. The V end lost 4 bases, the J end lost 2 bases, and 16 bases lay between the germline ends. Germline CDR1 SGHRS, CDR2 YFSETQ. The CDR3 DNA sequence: TGCGCCAGCAGCGTTACCCGGAGGACCGCCTACGAGCAGTACTTC. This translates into CASSVTRRTAYEQYF.

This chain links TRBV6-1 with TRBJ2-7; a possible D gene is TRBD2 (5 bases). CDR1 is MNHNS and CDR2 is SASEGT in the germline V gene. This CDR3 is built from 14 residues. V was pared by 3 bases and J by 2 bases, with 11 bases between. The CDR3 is CASSDSGDTYEQYF. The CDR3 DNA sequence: TGTGCCAGCAGTGACTCCGGGGATACCTACGAGCAGTACTTC.

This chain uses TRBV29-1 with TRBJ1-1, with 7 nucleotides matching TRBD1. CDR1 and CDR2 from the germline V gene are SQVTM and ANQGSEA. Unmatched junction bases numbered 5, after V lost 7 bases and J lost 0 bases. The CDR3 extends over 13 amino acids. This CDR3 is CSAVGQMNTEAFF. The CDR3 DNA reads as TGCAGCGCCGTGGGACAGATGAACACTGAAGCTTTCTTT.

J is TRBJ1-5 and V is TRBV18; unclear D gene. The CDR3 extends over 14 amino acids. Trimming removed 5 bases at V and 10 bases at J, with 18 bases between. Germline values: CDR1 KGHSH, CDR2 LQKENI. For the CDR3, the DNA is TGTGCCAGCTCATCCAGCGGACCGATCATCCCCCAGCATTTT. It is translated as CASSSSGPIIPQHF.

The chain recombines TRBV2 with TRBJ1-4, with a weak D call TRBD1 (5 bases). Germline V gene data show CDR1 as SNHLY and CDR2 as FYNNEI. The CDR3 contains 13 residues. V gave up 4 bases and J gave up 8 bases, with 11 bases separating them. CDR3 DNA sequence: TGTGCCAGCAGTGGTCGTAGGGGCGAAAAACTGTTTTTT. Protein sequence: CASSGRRGEKLFF.

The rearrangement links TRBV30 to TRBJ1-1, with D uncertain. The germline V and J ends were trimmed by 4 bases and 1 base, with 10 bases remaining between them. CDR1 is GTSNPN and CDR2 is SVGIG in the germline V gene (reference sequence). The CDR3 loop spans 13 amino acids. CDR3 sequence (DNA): TGTGCCTGGATTCGAACCGGGAACACTGAAGCTTTCTTT. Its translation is CAWIRTGNTEAFF.